This TCR beta chain emerged from a study of blood T cell repertoires in COVID-19. Study in general: From the United States, Italy and Spain came samples of acute and convalescent COVID-19. Nucleic acid was either cDNA or gDNA, and it came from T cells, B-cell-depleted T cells, or PBMCs.

Those enrolled in Seattle joined during active infection and were followed longitudinally afterward. This CDR3 has 12 amino acids. V was clipped by 6 bases and J by 4 bases, with 9 bases between them. The germline V gene has CDR1 LGHDT and CDR2 YNNKEL (reference sequence). Authors' processing steps: Estimation of nucleated cell counts relied on the amplification of reference gene primers. Clones were sequenced by immunoSEQ multiplex PCR, and TCRdb holds only the in-frame ones, with some missing. V and J calls and clone size are given by that table; D and trimming were obtained from the DNA. This sample yields around 100,000 clones, of which about 90% are seen a single time; roughly 2.5% belongs to the top ten.

The chain links TRBV3-1 (or the pseudogene TRBV3-2) to TRBJ2-5, with D unclear. This sequence originates from a man aged 50-59 years with COVID-19, enrolled during active disease. The sequenced sample consisted of peripheral blood. The CDR3 nucleotides are TGTGCCAGCAGTCCTTCAGGAGAGACCCAGTACTTC. Amino acid sequence: CASSPSGETQYF.